This TCR beta chain was sequenced for a study of T cell repertoires and HLA-DP antigens. Study summary: Donors were two male and one female, aged 18-to-29 to 60-to-69. Study conclusions and caveats: Average cumulative frequency of previously undetected clones was about 40% against one allele and roughly 47% against the other.

Trimming cost V 3 bases and J 9 bases, with 18 bases left between them. CDR3 length equals 14 residues. Germline CDR1 and CDR2: LNHDA and SQIVND (reference sequence). Some clones are missing from TCRdb's copy, which holds only in-frame ones; the method was immunoSEQ multiplex PCR. The sample carries 75,000 to 90,000 clones, roughly 86% recorded once. Regarding this clone: The target antigen is unknown.

The TCR sequence derives from a man aged 50 or older in good health and CMV-seronegative. J is TRBJ2-7 and V is TRBV19, with a tentative D call TRBD1 (6 bases). The sequenced material came from CD4+ T cells from PBMCs. The CDR3 region is CASSMARQAGGQYF. The CDR3 nucleotides read TGTGCCAGTAGTATGGCCCGACAGGCCGGTGGGCAGTACTTC.